The rows below give T cell receptor beta chains drawn from one sample of a study of blood T cell repertoires in COVID-19. Sequencing used immunoSEQ multiplex PCR; TCRdb keeps in-frame clones, though not all of them. The repertoire includes roughly 100,000 clones, about 90% of them detected once, and 3% to 3.5% sits in the top ten. Material: peripheral blood. Receptors originate from a man aged 45-60 years in a cohort sampled during active COVID-19. The CDR3 runs from the conserved cysteine through the conserved F or W. The D gene is left open where the match is weak. Rows may omit the clone size; those that give it use once, few, many or a size class.

d_call,cdr3_length,j_call,v_call,clone_size,cdr3_aa
TRBD1,13,TRBJ2-2,TRBV7-2,few,CASSSGGSGELFF
TRBD1,14,TRBJ1-2,TRBV7-2,few,CASSMGQGDYGYTF
TRBD2,14,TRBJ2-1,TRBV27,NA,CASSPLAGGREQFF
TRBD2,18,TRBJ2-3,TRBV5-4,NA,CASRPELAGRSSTDTQYF
TRBD1,15,TRBJ1-1,TRBV7-8,NA,CASSSDATGGTEAFF
NA,15,TRBJ1-2,TRBV7-9,NA,CASSRGGAMNYGYTF
NA,12,TRBJ1-2,TRBV6-5,NA,CASSLRGFGYTF
NA,13,TRBJ2-7,TRBV3-1/TRBV3-2,NA,CASRSGGTYEQYF
TRBD2,16,TRBJ2-1,TRBV5-8,NA,CASSLLSSGPYNEQFF
NA,16,TRBJ2-7,TRBV11-3,NA,CASSLDHRQGQDEQYF
NA,13,TRBJ2-5,TRBV3-1/TRBV3-2,NA,CASSQVERETQYF
NA,12,TRBJ1-5,TRBV19,NA,CASSSGGQPQHF
NA,14,TRBJ2-2,TRBV5-4,NA,CASSLIAGGGELFF
NA,13,TRBJ2-2,TRBV10-3,NA,CAISGENTGELFF
TRBD2,15,TRBJ2-1,TRBV5-4,NA,CASSPSGGIYNEQFF
TRBD2,17,TRBJ2-5,TRBV6-2/TRBV6-3,NA,CASSPGRLAGVQETQYF
TRBD1,15,TRBJ2-5,TRBV5-1,NA,CASSNPDRGQETQYF
TRBD1,15,TRBJ1-2,TRBV4-3,NA,CASSQEFRTGSGYTF
NA,14,TRBJ1-1,TRBV5-1,NA,CASSLSNRVTEAFF
TRBD2,15,TRBJ2-7,TRBV2,once,CASLPVAGGSYEQYF
NA,15,TRBJ1-5,TRBV5-6,few,CASSLGQASNQPQHF
NA,14,TRBJ1-1,TRBV28,NA,CASSFWDKNTEAFF
TRBD1,15,TRBJ2-7,TRBV23-1,NA,CASSQSQDRGYEQYF
TRBD1,14,TRBJ1-1,TRBV27,NA,CASSEGQGATEAFF
TRBD2,14,TRBJ2-3,TRBV27,few,CANPLSGVLDTQYF
NA,14,TRBJ1-2,TRBV6-5,NA,CASSFSPGSRSYTF
NA,13,TRBJ2-5,TRBV6-5,NA,CASRPGGGETQYF
TRBD2,16,TRBJ2-5,TRBV4-2,few,CASSQELTTSAETQYF
NA,11,TRBJ2-1,TRBV10-3,once,CAIKGQNEQFF
TRBD1,16,TRBJ2-7,TRBV6-2/TRBV6-3,NA,CASSLPGQGVAYEQYF
NA,12,TRBJ2-7,TRBV12-3/TRBV12-4,NA,CASSLRSYEQYF
NA,13,TRBJ2-2,TRBV2,NA,CASTTKSPGELFF
TRBD1,16,TRBJ1-3,TRBV7-2,NA,CASSLAGQHSGNTIYF
NA,16,TRBJ2-3,TRBV6-2/TRBV6-3,NA,CASSDRGSLGTDTQYF
NA,13,TRBJ1-5,TRBV19,NA,CASKTDSNQPQHF
TRBD1,14,TRBJ1-1,TRBV11-2,NA,CASSPGGLRTEAFF
NA,14,TRBJ2-2,TRBV6-5,NA,CASSYSRLRGELFF
TRBD1,14,TRBJ1-1,TRBV11-3,NA,CASSQRQGVTEAFF
TRBD2,14,TRBJ2-3,TRBV10-2,NA,CASSSTSVADTQYF
TRBD1,16,TRBJ1-1,TRBV7-9,NA,CASSSYRETGGTEAFF
NA,15,TRBJ1-2,TRBV6-1,NA,CASSESVGRKDGYTF
TRBD1,14,TRBJ1-5,TRBV15,once,CATSLDRGRQPQHF
TRBD1,15,TRBJ2-6,TRBV7-8,NA,CASSGDSSGANVLTF
NA,16,TRBJ1-1,TRBV23-1,NA,CASSQRGLGRRNEAFF
NA,13,TRBJ2-7,TRBV12-3/TRBV12-4,NA,CASSRGTAHEQYF
TRBD1,15,TRBJ2-7,TRBV2,few,CASRRGQGARYEQYF
NA,13,TRBJ2-1,TRBV15,NA,CATSFPGEDEQFF